This T cell receptor beta chain was observed in a study of cytomegalovirus exposure and HLA in healthy donors (dated by TCRdb to about 2017). Regarding the research as a whole: An earlier analysis of under 600 of the donors reported approximately 300 Gb of sequence data and 117 million unique TCR beta sequences from approximately 180 million T cells. On average, about 200,000 unique TCR beta nucleotide sequences were sequenced per donor among several hundred genotyped donors of the cohort, with 15% to 20% of those sequences being non-productive. An earlier analysis of some 500 of the donors applied high-throughput TCR beta sequencing to assess whether each TCR beta V gene segment acted as functional or pseudogenic. HLA typing covered class I and class II loci at four-digit resolution. The study profiled the T cell repertoires of fewer than 850 subjects by immunosequencing and related them to cytomegalovirus serostatus. Because of strong linkage in the cohort, five DR-DQ haplotypes were treated as single units for association and clustering. The number of typed donors differed by locus: 629-630 for A, B, C, DRB1 and DQB1; 500 to 550 for DQA1; 606 for DPA1; and 400 to 480 for DPB1. A separate validation cohort of some 130 different subjects was used in addition to the roughly 670-subject first cohort. The study combined high-throughput TCR immunosequencing, statistical association of individual TCRs with disease status, and machine learning to predict cytomegalovirus infection status. The genetic ancestry cluster associated with self-reported Caucasian donors included 65% to 90% of the roughly 360 genotyped donors. All discovery cohort repertoires had been generated using a single sequencing platform. An early release covering roughly 600 HLA-typed donors comprised 300 to 350 gigabases of sequencing data and around 85 million unique TCR sequences. Genome-wide SNP genotypes for about 65% of the roughly 700 donors were used in a later genetic analysis, which treated that subset as a discovery cohort. Donor age, sex, ethnicity and CMV serostatus were compiled alongside the repertoire data. To study patterns of TCR occurrence, a later analysis re-analyzed previously published TCR beta repertoires from 666 donors and added high-resolution HLA genotyping. In the later analysis, no new phenotypic data were used to find candidate immune exposures; instead, reliance was placed on TCR beta sequences and their occurrence across donors. The study aimed to test whether cataloging public T cell receptors could reveal signatures of past pathogen exposure.

Libraries were built with the immunoSEQ multiplex PCR assay. For the multiplex PCR, a mixture combining 60 forward primers for TCR Vbeta segments and 13 reverse primers for TCR Jbeta segments was used. The CDR3 region of rearranged TCR beta genes was amplified from genomic DNA with a multiplex PCR assay. On the Illumina HiSeq System, the amplified TCR beta libraries were sequenced as 87-base-pair reads. Processing in the source paper ran as follows. In a later analysis, around 80 million unique TCR beta chains were counted across the roughly 670 repertoires, and roughly 10 million of these chains were shared by at least two donors. A nearest-neighbor algorithm error-corrected the raw reads and collapsed the reads into unique sequences, merging closely related sequences to remove PCR and sequencing errors. Alignment of CDR3 sequences to IMGT reference sequences was used to assign V, D and J gene segments. For a sequence to be retained, a match of at least six nucleotides was required to both a V gene segment and a J gene segment. A rearrangement counted as productive if the CDR3 had no stop codons and remained in frame with V and J, and every other rearrangement counted as non-productive. CDR3 was defined according to IMGT convention as the region running from the second conserved V-encoded cysteine to the conserved J-encoded phenylalanine. The earlier analysis of more than 450 of the donors excluded sequences that lacked an unambiguous match to a single V gene segment. In an earlier analysis of 587 of the donors, V segments were called functional above 56.7% productive rearrangements and were called segregating when the between-donor standard deviation exceeded 5%. A statistical classification framework was built for diagnosing cytomegalovirus status from the catalog of TCR beta chain sequences. In a later analysis, V and J genes were assigned by comparing TCR nucleotide sequences against IMGT/GENE-DB human TR gene sequences. Using the TCRdist pipeline, a later analysis assigned CDR3 sequences along with most-parsimonious VDJ recombination scenarios. In a later analysis, each TCR beta chain was defined by its CDR3 amino acid sequence together with its V-gene family, and reads lacking a unique V-gene family were excluded. As a way to deal with suspected cross-contamination and a sequencing artifact, a later analysis dropped under 600 nucleotide sequences that were highly shared and had low generation probability. A later analysis calculated a clonal expansion index for each public chain from normalized within-repertoire ranks of inferred template counts. In a later analysis, generation probabilities were computed using a VDJ recombination model fitted to out-of-frame rearrangements, and the results were checked against IGoR. In a later analysis, TCR-TCR, TCR-HLA and TCR-CMV co-occurrence was scored with hypergeometric tests, and a repertoire-size bias correction was applied to TCR pairs. A later analysis estimated false discovery rates by permuting HLA or CMV assignments 20 times. In a later analysis, co-occurring TCRs were grouped with DBSCAN, and TCRdist sequence similarity was added when clustering was performed within HLA-allele-positive subsets. Repertoires with fewer than 30,000 or more than 120,000 public chains were left out of co-occurrence clustering, as were four to six repertoires with anomalous nucleotide sharing. TCRdb stores this immuneACCESS table with in-frame sequences only. Part of the clones is absent; in the studies checked, under half of the shortfall reflects unresolved V genes, and no reason is known for the rest. The DNA was the basis for D and trimming; V, J and clone size are from that table. Recorded for this sample are fewer than 130,000 clones; just over 75% of them occurred a single time. The top ten hold around 15% of the sample.

Results the study describes overall, beyond this receptor: When HLA alleles, especially DR and DQ, strongly co-occurred, TCR associations were difficult to assign to individual alleles. Because counts were too low, roughly 16 rarely observed V segments, including chromosome 9 orphons, were left out of the earlier analysis of approximately 580 of the donors. The cohort was sequenced for TCR beta chains only, and without alpha or paired-chain data the features that could be detected were limited. It was suggested by the authors that the approach could potentially be generalized to other disease states and immunological phenotypes. Most CMV-associated TCR beta chains appeared to be HLA-restricted in a later analysis, and the HLA associations seemed to be driven largely by CMV exposure. A further reported finding was that TCR beta sequences accurately predicted the HLA-A and HLA-B alleles for most subjects in the first cohort. For the cohort, immune exposure information was limited to CMV serostatus. The study gave a list of some 150 TCR beta chains associated with cytomegalovirus. At a false discovery rate of 0.05, a later analysis linked under 20,000 TCR beta sequences to specific HLA alleles. Because some donors lacked HLA typing at each locus, the association tests relied only on the typed subset. Correlated functional status among segregating V segments might reflect linkage disequilibrium, but an unknown experimental factor could not be ruled out. Compared with the 666-donor mean, donors in an Asian-associated ancestry cluster had fewer N-insertions in productive TCRs, according to a later genetic analysis. A cluster of highly shared sequence variants was judged likely to represent a technical artifact of the sequencing pipeline. Most TCR sequences were seen in very few donors, while some public TCRs were found in many individuals. A few of the identified cytomegalovirus-associated TCR beta chains were confirmed in vitro to be specific for cytomegalovirus antigens. According to a later analysis, parvovirus B19, influenza, CMV and Epstein-Barr virus appeared linked to several top co-occurrence clusters. Sequencing depth was assumed to be roughly uniform across donors in the presence/absence analyses, though that assumption may not hold. Broadly in line with IMGT annotations, most TCR beta V segments showed up in productive rearrangements about 90% or about 30% of the time in an earlier analysis of 450 to 600 of the donors. In a later analysis, the rate of TCR association differed among HLA loci, with DRB1 alleles having the most associated TCRs and HLA-C alleles having the fewest. In both the original and validation cohorts, the classifier was reported to diagnose cytomegalovirus status with high specificity and sensitivity. In a later analysis, HLA-associated TCR beta chains were found to be more clonally expanded and to have lower generation probabilities than equally common non-associated chains. The 87-base-pair reads could not distinguish some IMGT-functional V segments, including TRBV6-2 and TRBV6-3, so those segments were excluded. In a later genetic analysis, a missense DCLRE1C variant was associated with V-gene and J-gene trimming of TCR beta chains, and the association was replicated in an independent cohort.

The CDR3 contains 13 residues, cysteine and phenylalanine counted. Only the CDR3 portion is preserved as DNA: 39 bases, with reading frame beginning at the first base. Per the germline V gene, MNHEY is the CDR1 and SVGAGI is the CDR2. V lost 6 bases and J lost 6 bases; the stretch between them is 12 bases long. In total, roughly 710 healthy bone marrow donors made up the cohort. All cohort members were sampled while nominally healthy, although unrecorded immune exposures were likely present. The donor was CMV seropositive and was included in the group of 270 or so seropositive cohort members. A peripheral blood sample was collected from each donor, and TCR beta sequencing was performed on peripheral blood mononuclear cells. Genomic DNA was extracted from the blood cell samples with the Qiagen DNeasy Blood Extraction Kit. A word on this clone: Its antigen is currently not known. No quality values exist for individual bases; no much larger clone is one base distant.

Here the chain combines TRBV6-5 and TRBJ2-1; the D gene is perhaps TRBD2, from 5 matching bases. The source material was PBMCs. This TCR derives from a man in his thirties or forties in good health and CMV-seropositive. The DNA sequence follows: TGTGCCAGCAGCACCTCGGGGAGCAATGAGCAGTTCTTC. Its translation is CASSTSGSNEQFF.